This T cell receptor (beta chain) was recorded in a study of kidney transplant recipient with SARS-CoV-2 infection. This clonotype was seen at least ten times. TCRdb called the reads again in MiXCR, with one record for every CDR3 protein. The sample carries roughly 230,000 distinct CDR3 sequences, 25% to 30% recorded once. The CDR3 length is 17 residues. The V end was cut by 1 base, the J end by 4 bases, with 19 bases between. The source of this sequence is a male patient aged 30 to 40 who had COVID-19 and was a kidney transplant recipient. Some T cells may possibly be graft donor cells. The chain recombines TRBV7-1 with TRBJ1-2; D not resolved. TRBV7-1 is marked as an open reading frame, function uncertain. This specimen consisted of a blood sample, obtained at baseline and around day 110 from a kidney transplant recipient. DNA of the CDR3: TGTGCCAGCAGCTCAGAAGGTCACGAGGGAAAGACCTATGGCTACACCTTC. Its protein product is CASSSEGHEGKTYGYTF.